This T cell receptor beta chain came from a study of T-cell reconstitution after alpha-beta-depleted transplantation in children. The V gene lost 8 bases and the J gene lost 0 bases, with 10 bases spanning the gap. Germline V lookup: CDR1 MNHNS, CDR2 SASEGT. The CDR3 sequence is 13 residues long. A TCRbeta library incorporating unique molecular identifiers was prepared. TCRdb reprocessed the PCR reads via MiXCR and lists one record per CDR3 protein. The sample has 210,000 or so distinct CDR3 sequences, under 9.5% seen once; the top ten hold 5.5% to 8%. The material was PBMCs from the stem cell graft donor, obtained from the stem cell graft. This sequence originates from a human donor who donated a stem cell graft to a child with acute lymphoblastic leukemia. The V gene is TRBV6-1, the J gene TRBJ1-1; the D gene is possibly TRBD1 (5 bases). The CDR3 nucleotides are TGTGCCAGCGGAAACAGGATGAACACTGAAGCTTTCTTT. This encodes CASGNRMNTEAFF.